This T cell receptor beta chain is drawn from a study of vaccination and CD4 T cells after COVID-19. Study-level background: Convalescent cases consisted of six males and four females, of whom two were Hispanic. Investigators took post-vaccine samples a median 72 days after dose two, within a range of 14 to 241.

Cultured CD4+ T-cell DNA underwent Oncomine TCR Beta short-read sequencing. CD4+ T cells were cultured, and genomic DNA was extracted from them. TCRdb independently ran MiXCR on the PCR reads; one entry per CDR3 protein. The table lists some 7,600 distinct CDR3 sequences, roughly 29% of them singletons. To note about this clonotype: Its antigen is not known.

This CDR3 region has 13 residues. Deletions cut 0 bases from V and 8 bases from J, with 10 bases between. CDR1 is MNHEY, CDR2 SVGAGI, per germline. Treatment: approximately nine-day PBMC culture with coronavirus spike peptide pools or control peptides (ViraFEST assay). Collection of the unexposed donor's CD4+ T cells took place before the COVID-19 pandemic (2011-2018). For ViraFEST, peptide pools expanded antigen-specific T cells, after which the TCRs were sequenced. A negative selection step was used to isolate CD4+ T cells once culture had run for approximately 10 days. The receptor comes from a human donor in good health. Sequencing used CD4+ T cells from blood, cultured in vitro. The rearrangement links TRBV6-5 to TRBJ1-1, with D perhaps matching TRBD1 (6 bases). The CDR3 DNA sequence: TGTGCCAGCAGTTACTCTGGGGGGGCGGAAGCTTTCTTT. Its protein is CASSYSGGAEAFF.